This T cell receptor (beta chain) was found in a study of radiation and T cells in renal cell carcinoma. Time point here: baseline pretreatment blood. The treatment denotes: 15 Gy SBRT to primary tumor, nephrectomy 4 weeks later. Comments on this clone: Its antigen is not identified.

CDR1 is SEHNR, CDR2 FQNEAQ, per germline (reference sequence). The CDR3 is 15 residues long. The V gene end was trimmed by 1 base and the J gene end by 4 bases; junction bases not matched to a gene: 3. Some clones are missing from TCRdb's copy, which holds only in-frame ones; the method was immunoSEQ multiplex PCR. Counted here are 100,000 to 150,000 clones, 82% occurring once; the ten biggest clones make up 3%. Overall study results and limits: Baseline intratumoral clonotype presence is unknown without pretreatment biopsies. Top tumor clonotypes rose in blood 2 weeks post-radiation, then contracted.

This receptor was obtained from an older woman with renal cell carcinoma. The V gene is TRBV7-9, the J gene TRBJ1-2; 10 bases align to TRBD1. Sample: blood, taken from a patient whose treatment included radiotherapy and nephrectomy. The CDR3 spells CASSLGQGAVYGYTF. The CDR3 DNA follows: TGTGCCAGCAGCTTAGGACAGGGGGCGGTCTATGGCTACACCTTC.